What follows is one TCR beta chain and its context. It lacks a known antigen. No per-base quality is available; no much larger clone lies one base away. Collaborating institutions collected whole blood in K2EDTA tubes following their own protocols. For TCRbeta analysis, collaborator samples were shipped as frozen whole blood, as isolated PBMCs, or as DNA extracted from either sample type. V and J lose 1 base and 6 bases, and a span of 16 bases separates them. The CDR3 runs 15 residues from the cysteine to the phenylalanine. Only the CDR3 part of the read is kept: 45 bases, read in frame from the first base. CDR1 and CDR2 are read off the germline V gene (reference sequence) as LGHDT and YNNKEL. TCRbeta CDR3 regions were amplified from genomic DNA using the immunoSEQ Assay, a bias-controlled multiplex PCR. Under the source paper's analysis protocol: Nucleated cell counts per sample were estimated from amplification of reference gene primers within the assay. To quantify the absolute abundance of each unique TCRbeta CDR3 rearrangement, sequence reads were collapsed and filtered. Productive Simpson clonality was computed per sample as the square root of Simpson's diversity index over productive rearrangements. In its TCRdb copy, this immuneACCESS table keeps in-frame sequences only and misses some clones. Where compared with another copy, unresolved V genes explain less than half of these, and the others have no known cause. V and J calls plus clone size are reproduced from that table; the DNA served to infer D and trimming. In all, the sample holds tens of thousands of clones, and roughly 86% of those were seen once. The top ten clonotypes cover 4.5% to 6% of the sample.

These data belong to a study of blood T cell repertoires in COVID-19 (dated by TCRdb to about 2020). Study-level background: Samples from collaborators originated in the United States, Italy and Spain and spanned both the acute and convalescent phases of COVID-19. The material from the prospective study consisted of cDNA or gDNA derived from T cells, B-cell-depleted T cells, or PBMCs. Subjects who had been exposed to COVID-19, were actively infected with it, or had recovered from it provided the deeply sampled blood TCRbeta repertoires that made up the dataset. The repertoires were released in a freely available public database intended as a resource for research on the immune response to SARS-CoV-2. The samples were drawn from the first 160 participants of the ongoing ImmuneRACE study and from 1,254 subjects provided by 6 global collaborators. Nearly every sample came with metadata listing a de-identified subject ID, COVID-19 status, age in years and sex. Where available, HLA class I and class II types were obtained from metadata supplied by the sample provider rather than from assay-based typing. Study-wide conclusions, independent of this receptor: The amount of clinical and demographic metadata varied by source and participant and was provided uncurated.

The V gene is TRBV3-1 (or the pseudogene TRBV3-2) and the J gene is TRBJ2-7; the D region possibly corresponds to TRBD2 (7 bases align). This receptor was obtained from a man in his fifties with active or convalescent COVID-19. Input material: peripheral blood. This receptor carries the CDR3 CASSQAESGEGEQYF. The bases are TGTGCCAGCAGCCAAGCTGAATCAGGGGAGGGCGAGCAGTACTTC.